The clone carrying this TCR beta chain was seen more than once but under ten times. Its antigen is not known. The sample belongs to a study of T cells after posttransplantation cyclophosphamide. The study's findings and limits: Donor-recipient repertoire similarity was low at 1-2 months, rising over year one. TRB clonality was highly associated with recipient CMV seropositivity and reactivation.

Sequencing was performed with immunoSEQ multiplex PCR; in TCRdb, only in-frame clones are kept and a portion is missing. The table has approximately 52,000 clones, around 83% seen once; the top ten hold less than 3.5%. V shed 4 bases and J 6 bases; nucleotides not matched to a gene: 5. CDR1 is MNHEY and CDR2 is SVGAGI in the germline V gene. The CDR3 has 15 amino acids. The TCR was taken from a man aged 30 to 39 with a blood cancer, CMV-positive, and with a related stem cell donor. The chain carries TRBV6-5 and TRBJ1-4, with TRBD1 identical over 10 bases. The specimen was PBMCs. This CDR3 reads CASSSPTGGHEKLFF. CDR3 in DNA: TGTGCCAGCAGTTCCCCGACAGGGGGCCATGAAAAACTGTTTTTT.